Below, 20 T cell receptor beta chains from the same sample are listed, as sequenced in a study of blood T cell repertoires in COVID-19. TCRdb's table, derived via immunoSEQ multiplex PCR, lists solely in-frame clones and lacks some. The sample comprises about 100,000 clones, 70% to 80% of which are singletons, and approximately 9.8% rests with the top ten. Input material: peripheral blood. Every receptor here comes from a man aged 55-75 years with active or convalescent COVID-19.

This clone was counted many times. Other nucleotide sequences from this sample produce the same CDR3. The rearrangement joins TRBV5-1 to TRBJ1-1; TRBD1 might be the D (6 bases). Trimming removed 4 bases from V and 1 base from J, with 14 bases in between. The length of the CDR3 is 15 residues. Germline lookup yields CDR1 SGHRS and CDR2 YFSETQ. The CDR3 spells CASSRRTEQNTEAFF. CDR3 DNA: TGCGCCAGCAGCCGCCGGACAGAACAGAACACTGAAGCTTTCTTT.

The V gene is TRBV30, the J gene TRBJ1-1; D remains ambiguous. V was trimmed by 4 bases and J by 0 bases, leaving 12 bases between them. Germline V gene data show CDR1 as GTSNPN and CDR2 as SVGIG (reference sequence). CDR3 length: 14 residues. The CDR3 DNA reads TGTGCCTGGAATCGGCAGGCGATGAACACTGAAGCTTTCTTT. Amino acid sequence: CAWNRQAMNTEAFF.

This chain joins TRBV6-5 and TRBJ1-5; weak D call: TRBD1 (5 bases). The CDR3 sequence is 14 residues long. Germline V gene lookup returns CDR1 MNHEY and CDR2 SVGAGI. Trimming took 8 bases from V and 5 from J, leaving 16 bases between them. In nucleotides, the CDR3 is TGTGCCAGCGGGCAGCGGCGGGGGGATCAGCCCCAGCATTTT. This sequence encodes CASGQRRGDQPQHF.

This chain connects TRBV6-5 to TRBJ2-7; TRBD2 is a possible D gene (5 bases). The CDR3 extends over 15 amino acids. V dropped 2 bases and J dropped 6 bases, with 17 bases sitting between them. The V gene's germline CDR1 is MNHEY and CDR2 SVGAGI. This chain's CDR3 is CASSYVDSRSREQYF. In DNA form, the CDR3 reads TGTGCCAGCAGTTACGTGGACTCCAGATCTCGCGAGCAGTACTTC.

This rearrangement joins TRBV25-1 to TRBJ1-2; possibly TRBD1 for D (5 bases). The CDR3 is 13 residues long. CDR1 and CDR2 (germline): MGHDK, SYGVNS. The V and J ends lost 2 bases and 5 bases respectively, with 9 bases between them. The CDR3 protein is CASSEAGRYGYTF. The CDR3 nucleotides read TGTGCCAGCAGTGAAGCAGGGCGGTATGGCTACACCTTC.

Turning to this clone: This sample includes further DNA sequences coding for the same CDR3. V and J are TRBV12-3 or TRBV12-4 and TRBJ1-2; D unclear. This CDR3 is built from 11 residues. V was trimmed by 6 bases and J by 4 bases, leaving 6 bases between them. Here the CDR3 DNA reads TGTGCCAGCAGCAACTCCTATGGCTACACCTTC. Protein: CASSNSYGYTF.

V usage is TRBV6-1 and J usage is TRBJ2-5, with 12 positions matching TRBD2. The CDR3 consists of 16 residues. V gave up 3 bases and J gave up 7 bases; unmatched junction bases: 9. Germline lookup yields CDR1 MNHNS and CDR2 SASEGT. The CDR3 DNA is TGTGCCAGCAGTGATCCCTCTAGCGGGAGGGGGCGGACCCAGTACTTC. This sequence encodes CASSDPSSGRGRTQYF.

This chain joins TRBV28 and TRBJ1-1; TRBD1 matches at 8 bases. V lost 6 bases, J lost 11 bases, and 11 bases stayed unmatched. Germline CDR1 and CDR2: MDHEN and SYDVKM. This CDR3 region has 13 residues. This CDR3 is CASSLQGGPFAFF. The CDR3 DNA is TGTGCCAGCAGCCTACAGGGGGGGCCTTTCGCTTTCTTT.

This clone has just one count. CDR3 sequence reads: CASSLASGSGGYTF. CDR3 nucleotide sequence: TGCGCCAGCAGCTTGGCCTCAGGGTCAGGAGGCTACACCTTC. The chain has TRBV5-1 and TRBJ1-2; tentative D call: TRBD1 (5 bases). CDR3 length: 14 amino acids. The ends were cut back, 0 bases at V and 8 bases at J, with 14 bases in the middle. Per germline, CDR1 SGHRS and CDR2 YFSETQ.

This chain links TRBV19 with TRBJ2-5, with a tentative D call TRBD2 (5 bases). Looked up from germline, CDR1 is LNHDA and CDR2 is SQIVND (reference sequence). V lost 3 bases to trimming and J lost 0 bases, with 5 bases between them. The CDR3 is 13 amino acids. CDR3 sequence reads: CASSMRDQETQYF. CDR3 DNA: TGTGCCAGTAGTATGCGGGACCAAGAGACCCAGTACTTC.

This rearrangement joins TRBV28 to TRBJ1-3; unclear D gene. V was trimmed by 3 bases and J by 6 bases, leaving 9 bases between them. Germline assignment: CDR1 MDHEN and CDR2 SYDVKM. The CDR3 is 13 residues long. The CDR3 DNA follows: TGTGCCAGCAGTTTGGTACAGATAAACACCATATATTTT. It specifies CASSLVQINTIYF.

V and J are TRBV6-5 and TRBJ1-6; D gene ambiguous. With 5 bases removed from V and 8 bases from J, the gap between germline ends came to 10 bases. This CDR3 comprises 13 residues. CDR1 and CDR2 from the germline V gene are MNHEY and SVGAGI. CDR3 protein: CASSLHRDSPLHF. The CDR3 coding sequence is TGTGCCAGCAGTCTCCATCGGGATTCACCCCTCCACTTT.

This chain uses TRBV27 with TRBJ2-7, with D tentatively TRBD2 (5 bases). From germline, CDR1 is MNHEY and CDR2 SMNVEV (reference sequence). The CDR3 consists of 14 residues. Trimming removed 3 bases at V and 2 bases at J, with 11 bases between. CDR3 bases: TGTGCCAGCAGTTTTTCGGCTAGCCCCTACGAGCAGTACTTC. Translation gives CASSFSASPYEQYF.

There are a few counts of this clone. J is TRBJ2-3 and V is TRBV10-3; TRBD2 is a possible D gene (6 bases). The CDR3 is made up of 13 amino acids. CDR1 is ENHRY and CDR2 is SYGVKD in the germline V gene. The V end lost 6 bases, the J end lost 2 bases, and 9 bases lay between the germline ends. The CDR3: CAIRRETTDTQYF. The DNA of the CDR3 is TGTGCCATCAGACGGGAGACCACAGATACGCAGTATTTT.

Notes on this clone: In the same sample, other DNA sequences code for this CDR3. The chain uses TRBV19 and TRBJ1-2; TRBD1 agrees at 9 bases. V shed 5 bases and J 5 bases; nucleotides not matched to a gene: 3. The germline V gene has CDR1 LNHDA and CDR2 SQIVND (reference sequence). This CDR3 has 13 residues. In DNA form, the CDR3 reads TGTGCCAGTAGTCCAGACAGGGGGTATGGCTACACCTTC. Amino acid sequence: CASSPDRGYGYTF.

This rearrangement joins TRBV6-5 to TRBJ1-6, with D possibly TRBD1 on 6 matching bases. CDR1 and CDR2 from the germline V gene are MNHEY and SVGAGI. Trimming removed 6 bases from V and 8 bases from J, with 14 bases in between. This CDR3 contains 14 residues. The CDR3 spells CASRTVGADSPLHF. The CDR3 DNA sequence: TGTGCCAGCAGAACTGTGGGGGCGGATTCACCCCTCCACTTT.

CDR3 residues: CASSRTAGELFF. The CDR3 DNA sequence: TGTGCCAGCAGCCGAACAGCCGGGGAGCTGTTTTTT. The rearrangement uses TRBV12-3 or TRBV12-4 and TRBJ2-2; D is unclear. This CDR3 spans 12 amino acids. The germline V and J ends were trimmed by 6 bases and 6 bases, with 8 bases remaining between them.

This sequence joins TRBV7-9 and TRBJ2-4, with TRBD2 matching over 7 bases. The CDR3 has 13 residues. The junction had 4 bases not matched to a gene; V was cut back by 5 bases and J by 6 bases. Germline V gene data show CDR1 as SEHNR and CDR2 as FQNEAQ (reference sequence). The CDR3 region is CASSASGGNIQYF. CDR3 DNA: TGTGCCAGCAGCGCTAGCGGTGGAAACATTCAGTACTTC.

With regard to this clone: The same CDR3 arises from other DNA sequences in this sample as well. The chain uses TRBV10-1 and TRBJ1-1; D may be TRBD1 (5 bases). Germline CDR1 reads WNHNN; CDR2 reads SYGVQD (reference sequence). V was trimmed by 0 bases and J by 7 bases, leaving 12 bases between them. This CDR3 has 14 amino acids. As DNA, the CDR3 is TGCGCCAGCAGTGAGTCCAAGGGGCGGAGTGAAGCTTTCTTT. It codes for CASSESKGRSEAFF.

V is TRBV5-4 and J is TRBJ1-2, with D perhaps matching TRBD1 (6 bases). The V gene lost 4 bases and the J gene lost 8 bases, with 15 bases spanning the gap. The V gene's germline CDR1 is SGHNT and CDR2 YYREEE (reference sequence). This CDR3 has 13 residues. The CDR3 nucleotides read TGTGCCAGCAGCCCACAGGGAGACGAGGGCTACACCTTC. Its protein is CASSPQGDEGYTF.